This TCR beta chain was observed in a study of cytomegalovirus exposure and HLA in healthy donors. This clone was seen a few times. PCR involved 60 Vbeta and 13 Jbeta primers. TCRdb's table, derived via immunoSEQ multiplex PCR, lists solely in-frame clones and lacks some. Of around 190,000 clones listed, roughly a tenth were seen once; the top ten hold approximately 1.4%. The V end was cut by 0 bases, the J end by 4 bases, with 16 bases between. The CDR3 has 16 residues. Germline-derived CDR1 and CDR2 are SGDLS and YYNGEE. The TCR sequence derives from a woman in her twenties or thirties in good health and CMV-seropositive. Sequencing was carried out using PBMCs. This chain links TRBV9 with TRBJ2-5, with D maybe TRBD2 (6 bases). In DNA form, the CDR3 reads TGTGCCAGCAGCGTAGAGGAGGGGAGATACGCAGAGACCCAGTACTTC. It yields the protein CASSVEEGRYAETQYF.